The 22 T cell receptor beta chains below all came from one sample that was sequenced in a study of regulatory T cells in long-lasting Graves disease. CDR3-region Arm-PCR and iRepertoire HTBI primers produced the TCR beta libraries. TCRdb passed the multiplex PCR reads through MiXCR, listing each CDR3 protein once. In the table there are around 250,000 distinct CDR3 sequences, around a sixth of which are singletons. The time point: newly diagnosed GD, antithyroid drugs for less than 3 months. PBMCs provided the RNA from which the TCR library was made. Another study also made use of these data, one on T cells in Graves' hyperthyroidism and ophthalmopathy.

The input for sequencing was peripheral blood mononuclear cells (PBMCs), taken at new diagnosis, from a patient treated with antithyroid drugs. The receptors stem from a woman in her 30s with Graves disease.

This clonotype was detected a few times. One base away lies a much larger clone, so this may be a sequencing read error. CDR3 coding DNA: TGTGCCAACAGCTTTAGCGGGACAGAAGACCTCTATGGCTACACCTTC. Protein sequence: CANSFSGTEDLYGYTF. The genes are TRBV7-9 and TRBJ1-2, with TRBD1 matching over 7 bases. CDR1 is SEHNR, CDR2 FQNEAQ, per germline (reference sequence). This CDR3 has 16 amino acids.

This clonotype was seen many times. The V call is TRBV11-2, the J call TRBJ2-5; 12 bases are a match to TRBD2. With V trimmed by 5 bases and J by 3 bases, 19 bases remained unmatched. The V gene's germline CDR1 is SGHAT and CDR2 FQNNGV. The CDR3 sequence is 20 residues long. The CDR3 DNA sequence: TGTGCCAGCAGCCCAACCAGGACTAGCGGGGAGAAAAGGGGGGAAGAGACCCAGTACTTC. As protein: CASSPTRTSGEKRGEETQYF.

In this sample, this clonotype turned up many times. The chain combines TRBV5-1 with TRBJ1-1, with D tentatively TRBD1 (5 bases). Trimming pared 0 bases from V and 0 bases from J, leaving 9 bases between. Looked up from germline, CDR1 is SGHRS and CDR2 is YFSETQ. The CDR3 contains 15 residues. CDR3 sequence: CASSLGDRMNTEAFF. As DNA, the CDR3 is TGCGCCAGCAGCTTGGGGGACCGCATGAACACTGAAGCTTTCTTT.

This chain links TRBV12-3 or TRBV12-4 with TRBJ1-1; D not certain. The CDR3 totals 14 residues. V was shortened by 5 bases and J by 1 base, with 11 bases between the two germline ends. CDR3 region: CASSEHAGNTEAFF. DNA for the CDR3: TGTGCCAGCAGTGAACACGCGGGGAACACTGAAGCTTTCTTT.

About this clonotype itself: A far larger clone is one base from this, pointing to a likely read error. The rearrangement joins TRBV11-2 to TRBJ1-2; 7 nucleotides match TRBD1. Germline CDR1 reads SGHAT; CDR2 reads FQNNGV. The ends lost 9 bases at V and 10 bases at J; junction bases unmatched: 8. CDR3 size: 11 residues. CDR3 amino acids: CASSTGQLYTF. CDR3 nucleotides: TGTGCCAGTAGTACGGGACAGCTCTACACCTTC.

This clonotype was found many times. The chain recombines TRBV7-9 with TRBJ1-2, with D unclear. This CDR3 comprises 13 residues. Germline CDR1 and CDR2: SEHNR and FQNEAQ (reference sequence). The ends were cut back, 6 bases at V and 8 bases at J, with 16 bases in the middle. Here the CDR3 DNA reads TGTGCCAGCAGTCCTATTCCCGGAGAGGGCTACACCTTC. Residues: CASSPIPGEGYTF.

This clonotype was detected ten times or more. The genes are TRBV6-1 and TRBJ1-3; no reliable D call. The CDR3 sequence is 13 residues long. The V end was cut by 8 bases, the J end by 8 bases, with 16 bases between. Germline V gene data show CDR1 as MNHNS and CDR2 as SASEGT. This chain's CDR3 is CASRSPAEYTIYF. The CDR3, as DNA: TGTGCCAGCCGGAGTCCGGCGGAGTACACCATATATTTT.

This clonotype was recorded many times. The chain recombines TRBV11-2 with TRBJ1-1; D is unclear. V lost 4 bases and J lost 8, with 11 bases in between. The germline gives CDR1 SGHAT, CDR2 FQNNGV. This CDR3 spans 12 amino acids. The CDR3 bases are TGTGCCAGCAGCTACACACGATCCGAAGCTTTCTTT. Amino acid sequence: CASSYTRSEAFF. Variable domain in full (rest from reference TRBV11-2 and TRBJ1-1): EAGVAQSPRYKIIEKRQSVAFWCNPISGHATLYWYQQILGQGPKLLIQFQNNGVVDDSQLPKDRFSAERLKGVDSTLKIQPAKLEDSAVYLCASSYTRSEAFFGQGTRLTVV.

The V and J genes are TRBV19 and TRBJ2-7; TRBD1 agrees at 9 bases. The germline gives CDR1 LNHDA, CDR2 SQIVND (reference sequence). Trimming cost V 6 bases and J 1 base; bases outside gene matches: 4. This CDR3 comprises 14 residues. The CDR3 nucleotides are TGTGCCAGTAGCCTACAGGGGGCGTCCTACGAGCAGTACTTC. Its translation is CASSLQGASYEQYF. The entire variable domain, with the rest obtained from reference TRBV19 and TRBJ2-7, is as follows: DGGITQSPKYLFRKEGQNVTLSCEQNLNHDAMYWYRQDPGQGLRLIYYSQIVNDFQKGDIAEGYSVSREKKESFPLTVTSAQKNPTAFYLCASSLQGASYEQYFGPGTRLTVT.

CDR3 protein: CASTNPWGVGSPLHF. The CDR3 nucleotides read TGTGCCAGCACCAATCCTTGGGGTGTTGGTTCACCCCTCCACTTT. The chain uses TRBV28 and TRBJ1-6; unclear D gene. Trimming took 7 bases from V and 9 from J, leaving 19 bases between them. The CDR3 sequence is 15 residues long. CDR1 is MDHEN and CDR2 is SYDVKM in the germline V gene.

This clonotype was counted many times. The CDR3 bases are TGTGCCAGCAGTTTAGGGACTTTAACAGATACGCAGTATTTT. The encoded protein is CASSLGTLTDTQYF. This chain joins TRBV12-3 or TRBV12-4 and TRBJ2-3, with a possible D match to TRBD2 (5 bases). V was shortened by 1 base and J by 3 bases, with 8 bases between the two germline ends. The CDR3 has 14 residues.

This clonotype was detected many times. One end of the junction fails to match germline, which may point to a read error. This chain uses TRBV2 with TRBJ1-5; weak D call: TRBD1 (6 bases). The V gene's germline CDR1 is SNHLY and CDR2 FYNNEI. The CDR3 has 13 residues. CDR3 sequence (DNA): TGTGCGAGCACTGGACAGCCCAATCAGCCCCAGCATTTT. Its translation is CASTGQPNQPQHF.

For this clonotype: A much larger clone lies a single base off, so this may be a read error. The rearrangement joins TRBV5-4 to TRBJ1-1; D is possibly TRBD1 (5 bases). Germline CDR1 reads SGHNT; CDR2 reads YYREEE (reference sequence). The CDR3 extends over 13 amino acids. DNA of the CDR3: TGTGCCGGCAGTCGGGACCGTTACACTGAAGCTTTCTTT. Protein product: CAGSRDRYTEAFF.

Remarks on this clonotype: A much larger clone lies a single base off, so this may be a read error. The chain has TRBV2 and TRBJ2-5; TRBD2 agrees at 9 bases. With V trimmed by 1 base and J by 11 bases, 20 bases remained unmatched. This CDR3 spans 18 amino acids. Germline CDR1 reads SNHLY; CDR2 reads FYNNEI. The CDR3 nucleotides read TGTGCCAGCAGTGAAGTTGCTAGCGGGGAGGGCTCCTACAATGAGCAGTACTTC. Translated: CASSEVASGEGSYNEQYF.

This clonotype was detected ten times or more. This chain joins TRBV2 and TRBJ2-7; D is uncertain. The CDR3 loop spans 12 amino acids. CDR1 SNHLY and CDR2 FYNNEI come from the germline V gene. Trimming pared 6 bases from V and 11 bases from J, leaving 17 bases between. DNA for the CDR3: TGTGCCAGCAGCCTTGATGGACCGATTAAGTACTTC. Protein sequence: CASSLDGPIKYF.

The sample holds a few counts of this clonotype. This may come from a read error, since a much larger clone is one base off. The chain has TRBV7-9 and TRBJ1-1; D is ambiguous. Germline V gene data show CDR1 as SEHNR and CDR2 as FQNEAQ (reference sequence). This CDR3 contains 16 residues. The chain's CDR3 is CASSLGPRRLNTDAFF. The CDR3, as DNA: TGTGCCAGCAGTCTCGGACCCAGAAGATTGAACACTGACGCTTTCTTT.

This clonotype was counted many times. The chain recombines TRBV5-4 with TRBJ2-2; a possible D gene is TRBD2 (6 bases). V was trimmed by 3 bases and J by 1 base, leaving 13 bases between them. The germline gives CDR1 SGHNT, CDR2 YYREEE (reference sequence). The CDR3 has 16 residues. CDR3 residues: CASSSTLAQNTGELFF. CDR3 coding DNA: TGTGCCAGCAGCTCTACACTAGCACAGAACACCGGGGAGCTGTTTTTT.

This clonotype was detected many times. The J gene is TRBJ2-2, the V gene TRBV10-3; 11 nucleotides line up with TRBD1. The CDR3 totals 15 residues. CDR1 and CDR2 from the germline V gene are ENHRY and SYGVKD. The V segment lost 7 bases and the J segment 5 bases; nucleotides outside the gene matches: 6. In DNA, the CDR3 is TGTGCCATCATGACGGGACAGGGGGGGACCGGGGAGCTGTTTTTT. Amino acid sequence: CAIMTGQGGTGELFF.

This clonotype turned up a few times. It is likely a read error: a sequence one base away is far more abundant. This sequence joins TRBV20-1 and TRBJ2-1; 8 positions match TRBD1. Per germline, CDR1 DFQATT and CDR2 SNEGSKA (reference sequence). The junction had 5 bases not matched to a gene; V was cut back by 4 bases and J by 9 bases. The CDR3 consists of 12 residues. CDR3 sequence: CSATTGGGEQFF. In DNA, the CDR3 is TGCAGTGCTACCACAGGGGGTGGTGAGCAGTTCTTC.

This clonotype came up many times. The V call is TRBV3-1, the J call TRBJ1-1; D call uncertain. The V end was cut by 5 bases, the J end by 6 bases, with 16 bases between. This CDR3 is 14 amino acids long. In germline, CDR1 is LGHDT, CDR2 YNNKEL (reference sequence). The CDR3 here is CASSDRGSLPEAFF. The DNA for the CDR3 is TGTGCCAGCAGCGATAGAGGGTCGTTGCCTGAAGCTTTCTTT.

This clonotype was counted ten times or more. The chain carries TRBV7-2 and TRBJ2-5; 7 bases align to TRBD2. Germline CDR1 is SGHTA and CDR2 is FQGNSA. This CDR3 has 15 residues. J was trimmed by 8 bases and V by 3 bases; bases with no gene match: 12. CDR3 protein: CASSLGRETAGTQYF. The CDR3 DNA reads TGTGCCAGCAGCTTGGGGCGGGAGACAGCTGGCACCCAGTACTTC.

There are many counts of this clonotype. The chain's CDR3 is CASSQDLAGTYEQYF. The DNA of the CDR3 is TGTGCCAGCAGCCAAGATTTGGCCGGAACCTACGAGCAGTACTTC. The chain combines TRBV3-1 with TRBJ2-7; D unclear. The V end lost 0 bases, the J end lost 2 bases, and 11 bases lay between the germline ends. The CDR3 loop spans 15 amino acids. Germline-derived CDR1 and CDR2 are LGHDT and YNNKEL (reference sequence).